These 18 T cell receptor beta chains came from one sample sequenced in a study of T cells in Graves' hyperthyroidism and ophthalmopathy. The TCR beta CDR3 regions underwent amplification using RNA transcripts as the source. When the TCR CDR3 underwent first-round RT-PCR, the HTBI primer set was used. One entry per CDR3 protein, called by TCRdb with MiXCR from the multiplex PCR reads. The data show under 400,000 distinct CDR3 sequences, 13% to 15% seen once. What was sequenced was blood. The receptors derive from a woman aged 60-75 years with Graves' ophthalmopathy.

This rearrangement joins TRBV27 to TRBJ2-3, with 8 bases fitting TRBD2. Germline V gives CDR1 MNHEY, CDR2 SMNVEV (reference sequence). CDR3 length: 15 amino acids. V shed 6 bases and J 2 bases; nucleotides not matched to a gene: 7. The CDR3 spells CASSGGGTATDTQYF. Written as DNA, the CDR3 is TGTGCCAGCAGCGGGGGGGGGACTGCCACAGATACGCAGTATTTT.

On this clonotype itself: A much larger clonotype is one base distant, so this may be a read error. This sequence joins TRBV19 and TRBJ2-7, with 7 bases identical to TRBD1. Germline-derived CDR1 and CDR2 are LNHDA and SQIVND (reference sequence). The CDR3 is 14 amino acids. V lost 4 bases and J lost 0; bases outside the gene matches: 3. The DNA of the CDR3 is TGTGCCAGTAGTACGACAGGGATCTCCTACGAGCAGTACTTC. It codes for CASSTTGISYEQYF. Combining the CDR3 with reference TRBV19 and TRBJ2-7 gives the whole variable domain DGGITQSPKYLFRKEGQNVTLSCEQNLNHDAMYWYRQDPGQGLRLIYYSQIVNDFQKGDIAEGYSVSREKKESFPLTVTSAQKNPTAFYLCASSTTGISYEQYFGPGTRLTVT.

The CDR3 spells CASSAQGQAGANVLTF. The CDR3 DNA sequence: TGTGCCAGCTCAGCCCAAGGACAGGCTGGGGCCAACGTCCTGACTTTC. The chain has TRBV18 and TRBJ2-6; 7 positions agree with TRBD1. The length of the CDR3 is 16 residues. The germline V gene has CDR1 KGHSH and CDR2 LQKENI. Trimming at V came to 5 bases and at J to 2 bases, leaving 6 bases not matched to a gene.

This clonotype was seen at least ten times. The gene calls are TRBV7-3 and TRBJ1-1; D is undetermined. The germline V gene encodes CDR1 SGHTA and CDR2 FQGTGA. Deletions cut 6 bases from V and 1 base from J, with 9 bases between. This CDR3 has 13 residues. The CDR3: CASSPGGNTEAFF. As DNA, the CDR3 is TGTGCCAGCAGTCCCGGCGGGAACACTGAAGCTTTCTTT.

The chain employs TRBV7-8 and TRBJ2-7, with TRBD2 as a possible D gene (5 bases). Germline loops: CDR1 SGHVS, CDR2 FQNEAQ. CDR3 length equals 14 residues. The V end was cut by 5 bases, the J end by 2 bases, with 13 bases between. DNA for the CDR3: TGTGCCAGCAGCCCCGCAGCGGTTACCTACGAGCAGTACTTC. It encodes CASSPAAVTYEQYF.

Only a few counts were recorded for this clonotype. J is TRBJ2-3 and V is TRBV4-2; unclear D gene. The V end lost 3 bases, the J end lost 2 bases, and 12 bases lay between the germline ends. Germline lookup yields CDR1 LGHNA and CDR2 YNFKEQ. The CDR3 spans 15 residues. CDR3 bases: TGTGCCAGCAGCCAGCAGGATCTAATCACAGATACGCAGTATTTT. It encodes CASSQQDLITDTQYF.

The gene calls are TRBV19 and TRBJ2-1, with D possibly TRBD2 on 6 matching bases. The CDR3 is 16 residues long. Germline values: CDR1 LNHDA, CDR2 SQIVND (reference sequence). The V gene lost 7 bases and the J gene lost 4 bases, with 20 bases spanning the gap. CDR3 region: CASIGDVGEAYNEQFF. CDR3 DNA sequence: TGTGCCAGTATAGGGGACGTGGGGGAGGCTTACAATGAGCAGTTCTTC.

On this clonotype itself: A read error may explain this, as a much larger clone is one base away. This rearrangement joins TRBV9 to TRBJ1-2, with D possibly TRBD1 on 5 matching bases. Trimming shortened V by 2 bases and J by 8 bases, and 16 bases separated the two germline ends. The CDR3 loop spans 14 amino acids. Germline V gives CDR1 SGDLS, CDR2 YYNGEE. CDR3 in DNA: TGTGCCAGCAGCGTCGGTACGGACGGGGGGGGCTACACCTTC. Protein sequence: CASSVGTDGGGYTF.

V and J are TRBV6-2 or TRBV6-3 and TRBJ2-7; no firm D call. Germline-derived CDR1 and CDR2 are MNHEY and SVGEGT. The CDR3 covers 11 residues. Between the trimmed V and J ends, which lost 0 bases and 7 bases, there was a span of 4 bases. In nucleotides, the CDR3 is TGTGCCAGCAGTTACTCGTCAGAGCAGTACTTC. Protein product: CASSYSSEQYF.

Note on this clonotype: With a much larger clone just one base away, this may be a read error. This chain uses TRBV7-9 with TRBJ2-7; TRBD2 agrees at 7 bases. Unmatched junction bases numbered 13, after V lost 8 bases and J lost 0 bases. Germline lookup yields CDR1 SEHNR and CDR2 FQNEAQ (reference sequence). The CDR3 sequence is 16 residues long. The CDR3 loop is CASGDAAGVLSYEQYF. The DNA for the CDR3 is TGTGCCAGCGGTGACGCTGCGGGGGTCCTCTCCTACGAGCAGTACTTC.

This clonotype was seen ten or more times. The chain combines TRBV20-1 with TRBJ1-2; TRBD1 agrees at 7 bases. CDR1 and CDR2 from the germline V gene are DFQATT and SNEGSKA (reference sequence). J was trimmed by 6 bases and V by 5 bases; bases with no gene match: 6. The CDR3 runs to 12 residues. The CDR3 loop reads CSAGTGDHGYTF. Here the CDR3 DNA reads TGCAGTGCTGGAACAGGGGACCATGGCTACACCTTC.

Many counts were recorded for this clonotype. This chain uses TRBV5-1 with TRBJ2-7, with 11 positions matching TRBD2. Germline CDR1 SGHRS, CDR2 YFSETQ. Germline trimming cut 0 bases from V and 6 bases from J; bases unmatched to any gene: 2. This CDR3 is built from 14 residues. The CDR3 is CASSLETSGSEQYF. CDR3 bases: TGCGCCAGCAGCTTGGAAACTAGCGGGAGCGAGCAGTACTTC.

There are many counts of this clonotype. CDR3 sequence (DNA): TGCGCCAGCATGGATGGAGCTAGCACAGATACGCAGTATTTT. Protein sequence: CASMDGASTDTQYF. This chain uses TRBV5-1 with TRBJ2-3; D uncertain. V lost 6 bases, J lost 0 bases, and 11 bases lay in between. Germline assignment: CDR1 SGHRS and CDR2 YFSETQ. This CDR3 has 14 residues.

There are many counts of this clonotype. This chain links TRBV28 with TRBJ2-4; 9 bases align to TRBD2. Germline V lookup: CDR1 MDHEN, CDR2 SYDVKM. The junction had 7 bases not matched to a gene; V was cut back by 6 bases and J by 4 bases. The CDR3 extends over 15 amino acids. CDR3 region: CASSLGTSKKNIQYF. The CDR3 region has the DNA TGTGCCAGCAGCCTCGGGACTAGCAAAAAAAACATTCAGTACTTC.

This clonotype was recorded many times. V and J are TRBV20-1 and TRBJ2-5; TRBD1 is a possible D gene (6 bases). The CDR3 spans 14 residues. Germline assignment: CDR1 DFQATT and CDR2 SNEGSKA (reference sequence). Trimming removed 7 bases from V and 3 bases from J, with 18 bases in between. CDR3 sequence reads: CSGAWGHREETQYF. CDR3 DNA: TGCAGTGGCGCGTGGGGGCATAGGGAAGAGACCCAGTACTTC.

The chain combines TRBV20-1 with TRBJ2-2, with 12 nucleotides matching TRBD2. CDR3 length equals 18 residues. The trim removed 4 bases at V and 6 bases at J, leaving 15 bases unmatched. Germline assignment: CDR1 DFQATT and CDR2 SNEGSKA (reference sequence). CDR3 loop: CSAMRETLAGGFAGELFF. The CDR3 region has the DNA TGCAGTGCTATGAGGGAAACACTAGCGGGAGGCTTCGCCGGGGAGCTGTTTTTT.

This clonotype has ten or more counts. The chain has TRBV28 and TRBJ2-2; the D is unclear. Germline-derived CDR1 and CDR2 are MDHEN and SYDVKM. The CDR3 covers 15 residues. Trimming pared 6 bases from V and 1 base from J, leaving 12 bases between. CDR3 region: CASRVGAGNTGELFF. The CDR3 coding sequence is TGTGCCAGCAGAGTGGGTGCAGGGAACACCGGGGAGCTGTTTTTT.

This clonotype showed up just a few times. The genes are TRBV24-1 and TRBJ2-1; 8 positions match TRBD2. CDR3 length: 15 amino acids. V lost 3 bases, J lost 11 bases, and 11 bases stayed unmatched. Germline V lookup: CDR1 KGHDR, CDR2 SFDVKD. The CDR3 bases are TGTGCCACCAGTGATCTCCCTAGCGGGCGTCCCAAGCAGTTCTTC. Its protein is CATSDLPSGRPKQFF.